These 29 T cell receptor beta chains were all obtained from the same sample, sequenced in a study of cytomegalovirus exposure and HLA in healthy donors. The PCR was carried out with 60 Vbeta primers and 13 Jbeta primers. Data came from immunoSEQ multiplex PCR; TCRdb stores just in-frame clones and leaves some out. The table includes roughly 180,000 clones, around four fifths detected once. The source material was PBMCs. The receptors shown here come from a woman between 45 and 65 years old in good health and CMV-seropositive.

This chain connects TRBV11-2 to TRBJ1-3; 9 nucleotides line up with TRBD1. With V trimmed by 4 bases and J by 4 bases, 8 bases remained unmatched. There are 16 residues in the CDR3. Germline lookup yields CDR1 SGHAT and CDR2 FQNNGV. The CDR3 is CASSSRTTGGGNTIYF. Written as DNA, the CDR3 is TGTGCCAGCAGCTCCCGTACGACAGGGGGGGGAAACACCATATATTTT.

The V and J genes are TRBV5-1 and TRBJ1-4; possibly TRBD1 for D (6 bases). The germline CDR1 and CDR2 sequences are SGHRS and YFSETQ. The CDR3 length is 15 residues. The V gene lost 0 bases and the J gene lost 7 bases, with 13 bases spanning the gap. CDR3 loop: CASSLDGGHREKLFF. CDR3 nucleotide sequence: TGCGCCAGCAGCTTGGACGGGGGGCATCGTGAAAAACTGTTTTTT.

The chain has TRBV7-8 and TRBJ2-1; TRBD1 matches at 11 bases. The V segment lost 3 bases and the J segment 3 bases; nucleotides outside the gene matches: 1. This CDR3 contains 15 residues. Per germline, CDR1 SGHVS and CDR2 FQNEAQ. The CDR3 coding sequence is TGTGCCAGCAGCTTCGGGACAGGGGGCTACAATGAGCAGTTCTTC. This translates into CASSFGTGGYNEQFF.

On this clone: An end of the junction differs from the germline gene, which may be a read error. This sequence joins TRBV7-9 and TRBJ2-1; weak D call: TRBD1 (6 bases). CDR1 and CDR2 (germline): SEHNR, FQNEAQ (reference sequence). This CDR3 spans 15 amino acids. The CDR3 here is CSSSLVGGRRNEQFF. Here the CDR3 DNA reads TGTTCCAGCAGCTTAGTTGGGGGCCGCCGGAATGAGCAGTTCTTC.

The chain is built from TRBV5-1 and TRBJ1-1; D uncertain. Trimming cost V 3 bases and J 0 bases, with 9 bases left between them. The germline CDR1 and CDR2 sequences are SGHRS and YFSETQ. The CDR3 consists of 14 residues. CDR3 in amino acids: CASSSESMNTEAFF. The CDR3 nucleotides read TGCGCCAGCAGCTCTGAAAGCATGAACACTGAAGCTTTCTTT.

V is TRBV29-1 and J is TRBJ1-1; D might be TRBD1 (5 bases). Germline CDR1 and CDR2: SQVTM and ANQGSEA. The CDR3 consists of 12 residues. V gave up 6 bases and J gave up 5 bases, with 13 bases separating them. The CDR3 bases are TGCAGCGTGGAGGGGACGGAGACTGAAGCTTTCTTT. Its translation: CSVEGTETEAFF. Supplemented by reference TRBV29-1 and TRBJ1-1, the full variable domain reads SAVISQKPSRDICQRGTSLTIQCQVDSQVTMMFWYRQQPGQSLTLIATANQGSEATYESGFVIDKFPISRPNLTFSTLTVSNMSPEDSSIYLCSVEGTETEAFFGQGTRLTVV.

The V and J genes are TRBV5-6 and TRBJ2-7; possibly TRBD1 for D (5 bases). The ends were cut back, 5 bases at V and 0 bases at J, with 9 bases in the middle. The CDR3 spans 13 residues. Germline V CDR1 and CDR2: SGHDT, YYEEEE. CDR3 in amino acids: CASSQGSSYEQYF. The CDR3, as DNA: TGTGCCAGCAGTCAGGGAAGCTCCTACGAGCAGTACTTC.

The gene calls are TRBV14 and TRBJ1-1; TRBD1 aligns across 8 bases. Germline CDR1 and CDR2: SGHDN and FVKESK. The V and J ends lost 4 bases and 0 bases, in that order; junction bases with no gene match: 4. This CDR3 spans 15 amino acids. The CDR3 reads CASSRTTGVNTEAFF. The CDR3, as DNA: TGTGCCAGCAGCCGAACGACAGGGGTGAACACTGAAGCTTTCTTT. Variable domain in full (rest from reference TRBV14 and TRBJ1-1): EAGVTQFPSHSVIEKGQTVTLRCDPISGHDNLYWYRRVMGKEIKFLLHFVKESKQDESGMPNNRFLAERTGGTYSTLKVQPAELEDSGVYFCASSRTTGVNTEAFFGQGTRLTVV.

The chain uses TRBV7-9 and TRBJ1-2; TRBD1 matches at 7 bases. The CDR3 is 14 residues long. J was trimmed by 4 bases and V by 7 bases; bases with no gene match: 9. CDR1 and CDR2 (germline): SEHNR, FQNEAQ (reference sequence). CDR3 region: CASTHGRQGYGYTF. The CDR3 bases are TGTGCCAGCACCCACGGAAGACAGGGCTATGGCTACACCTTC. The complete variable domain, with remaining parts taken from reference TRBV7-9 and TRBJ1-2, reads DTGVSQNPRHKITKRGQNVTFRCDPISEHNRLYWYRQTLGQGPEFLTYFQNEAQLEKSRLLSDRFSAERPKGSFSTLEIQRTEQGDSAMYLCASTHGRQGYGYTFGSGTRLTVV.

The chain uses TRBV6-1 and TRBJ2-7; 7 bases are a match to TRBD1. The V segment lost 6 bases and the J segment 5 bases; nucleotides outside the gene matches: 1. The germline CDR1 and CDR2 sequences are MNHNS and SASEGT. CDR3 size: 11 residues. The CDR3 DNA sequence: TGTGCCAGCAGAAGGGGGCACGAGCAGTACTTC. Encoded protein: CASRRGHEQYF.

This chain links TRBV4-1 with TRBJ2-1, with 10 bases identical to TRBD1. J gave up 0 bases and V 4 bases, and 9 bases lay outside the gene matches. Germline values: CDR1 MGHRA, CDR2 YSYEKL. This CDR3 region has 18 residues. CDR3 DNA sequence: TGCGCCAGCAGCCCGCGTCACGGACAGGGGGGCTCCTACAATGAGCAGTTCTTC. Translated, it gives CASSPRHGQGGSYNEQFF.

This chain uses TRBV2 with TRBJ1-4, with D perhaps TRBD1 (5 bases). CDR1 is SNHLY and CDR2 is FYNNEI in the germline V gene. V dropped 3 bases and J dropped 12 bases, with 8 bases sitting between them. The CDR3 totals 11 residues. The CDR3 is CASSEGGELFF. The DNA of the CDR3 is TGTGCCAGCAGTGAGGGAGGGGAACTGTTTTTT.

This clone showed up just a few times. J is TRBJ2-7 and V is TRBV7-8, with D maybe TRBD1 (5 bases). Trimming shortened V by 1 base and J by 2 bases, and 6 bases separated the two germline ends. The CDR3 loop spans 13 amino acids. CDR1 and CDR2 (germline): SGHVS, FQNEAQ. This CDR3 is CASSLGGPYEQYF. For the CDR3, the DNA is TGTGCCAGCAGCTTAGGGGGCCCCTACGAGCAGTACTTC.

V and J are TRBV9 and TRBJ1-1; possible D gene TRBD1, 5 bases. CDR3 size: 15 residues. Germline-derived CDR1 and CDR2 are SGDLS and YYNGEE. Trimming pared 0 bases from V and 0 bases from J, leaving 9 bases between. Here the CDR3 reads CASSVEGRVNTEAFF. DNA for the CDR3: TGTGCCAGCAGCGTAGAGGGCAGGGTGAACACTGAAGCTTTCTTT. Drawing the rest from reference TRBV9 and TRBJ1-1, the complete variable domain is DSGVTQTPKHLITATGQRVTLRCSPRSGDLSVYWYQQSLDQGLQFLIQYYNGEERAKGNILERFSAQQFPDLHSELNLSSLELGDSALYFCASSVEGRVNTEAFFGQGTRLTVV.

This chain's CDR3 is CASSEWGGGANTGELFF. In nucleotides, the CDR3 is TGTGCCAGCAGTGAATGGGGGGGTGGGGCCAACACCGGGGAGCTGTTTTTT. The rearrangement links TRBV6-1 to TRBJ2-2; 7 positions agree with TRBD2. Germline V gene sequence: CDR1 MNHNS, CDR2 SASEGT. The ends lost 2 bases at V and 2 bases at J; junction bases unmatched: 8. The CDR3 is made up of 17 amino acids.

The CDR3 DNA follows: TGTGCCAGCAGCCAACAGGGGATTCGAGGAAACACCATATATTTT. Its protein is CASSQQGIRGNTIYF. V gene TRBV6-5 combines with J gene TRBJ1-3, with 7 bases lining up with TRBD1. V shed 6 bases, J shed 4 bases, and the junction held 9 bases outside the gene matches. CDR3 length: 15 amino acids. Looked up from germline, CDR1 is MNHEY and CDR2 is SVGAGI.

This clone was seen a handful of times. The V gene is TRBV7-9, the J gene TRBJ1-2; tentative D call: TRBD1 (5 bases). The germline V gene encodes CDR1 SEHNR and CDR2 FQNEAQ (reference sequence). This CDR3 contains 13 residues. V gave up 5 bases and J gave up 6 bases, with 13 bases separating them. CDR3 loop: CASSPRGRDGYTF. The DNA for the CDR3 is TGTGCCAGCAGCCCACGGGGGAGGGATGGCTACACCTTC. Supplemented by reference TRBV7-9 and TRBJ1-2, the full variable domain reads DTGVSQNPRHKITKRGQNVTFRCDPISEHNRLYWYRQTLGQGPEFLTYFQNEAQLEKSRLLSDRFSAERPKGSFSTLEIQRTEQGDSAMYLCASSPRGRDGYTFGSGTRLTVV.

The chain links TRBV2 to TRBJ2-1, with a weak D call TRBD2 (6 bases). Trimming shortened V by 4 bases and J by 0 bases, and 10 bases separated the two germline ends. The CDR3 loop spans 15 amino acids. From germline, CDR1 is SNHLY and CDR2 FYNNEI. CDR3 nucleotides: TGTGCCAGCAGTGTTATTAGCGGCTCCTACAATGAGCAGTTCTTC. Its translation: CASSVISGSYNEQFF.

The genes are TRBV7-7 and TRBJ2-1; TRBD1 agrees at 7 bases. Trimming removed 6 bases from V and 9 bases from J; junction bases left unmatched: 8. The CDR3 is 13 amino acids. The germline V gene has CDR1 SSHAT and CDR2 FNYEAQ (reference sequence). This CDR3 is CASSQDRDREQFF. In DNA, the CDR3 is TGTGCCAGCAGTCAAGACAGGGACCGTGAGCAGTTCTTC.

The rearrangement links TRBV18 to TRBJ2-7, with D maybe TRBD2 (5 bases). Germline V gene sequence: CDR1 KGHSH, CDR2 LQKENI. Trimming left V 4 bases short and J 1 base short, with 11 bases between. This CDR3 is built from 14 residues. CDR3 protein: CASSRDTGSYEQYF. The CDR3 DNA follows: TGTGCCAGCTCACGGGATACGGGATCCTACGAGCAGTACTTC.

The chain joins TRBV9 to TRBJ2-5, with 14 positions matching TRBD2. The CDR3 has 16 residues. Germline assignment: CDR1 SGDLS and CDR2 YYNGEE. J lost 5 bases, V lost 3 bases, and 6 bases had no gene match. The CDR3 sequence: CASSAGLAGVEETQYF. The CDR3 DNA reads as TGTGCCAGCAGCGCGGGACTAGCGGGGGTTGAGGAGACCCAGTACTTC.

In its sample, this clone was seen once. V usage is TRBV7-2 and J usage is TRBJ1-1; no definite D call. The CDR3 is made up of 13 amino acids. The germline V and J ends were trimmed by 5 bases and 8 bases, with 15 bases remaining between them. CDR1 is SGHTA and CDR2 is FQGNSA in the germline V gene. CDR3 protein: CASSLRRGPEAFF. In nucleotides, the CDR3 is TGTGCCAGCAGCCTAAGGCGAGGGCCCGAAGCTTTCTTT.

The table lists this clone with a count of one. Here the CDR3 reads CASSLLFTEAFF. The CDR3, as DNA: TGTGCCAGCAGCTTATTATTCACTGAAGCTTTCTTT. The J gene is TRBJ1-1, the V gene TRBV7-9; no clear D gene. Germline CDR1 is SEHNR and CDR2 is FQNEAQ (reference sequence). The ends were cut back, 2 bases at V and 4 bases at J, with 5 bases in the middle. CDR3 length: 12 amino acids.

The sample holds one count of this clone. The chain carries TRBV5-8 and TRBJ1-1; D call uncertain. V was trimmed by 1 base and J by 2 bases, leaving 12 bases between them. CDR1 is SGHTS and CDR2 is YDEGEE in the germline V gene. The CDR3 is made up of 15 amino acids. For the CDR3, the DNA is TGTGCCAGCAGCTTGCGGGCGGGGATCAACACTGAAGCTTTCTTT. Translation: CASSLRAGINTEAFF.

The sample holds one count of this clone. The chain has TRBV7-8 and TRBJ2-2; TRBD1 is a possible D gene (6 bases). This CDR3 contains 15 residues. V lost 5 bases and J 5 bases, leaving 15 bases between the germline ends. Germline V CDR1 and CDR2: SGHVS, FQNEAQ. This CDR3 is CASSPSLTGTGELFF. The CDR3 DNA follows: TGTGCCAGCAGCCCGAGCCTAACAGGGACCGGGGAGCTGTTTTTT.

This clone has a handful of counts. The CDR3 spells CASSLDLSAGVRETQYF. As DNA, the CDR3 is TGCGCCAGCAGCTTGGATCTGTCTGCGGGGGTCAGGGAGACCCAGTACTTC. The chain combines TRBV5-1 with TRBJ2-5, with TRBD2 matching 7 bases. V lost 0 bases and J lost 5; bases outside the gene matches: 13. The V gene's germline CDR1 is SGHRS and CDR2 YFSETQ. The CDR3 runs 17 residues.

This rearrangement joins TRBV14 to TRBJ1-4, with 8 bases lining up with TRBD1. Germline V gene data show CDR1 as SGHDN and CDR2 as FVKESK. CDR3 length equals 20 residues. The junction had 20 bases not matched to a gene; V was cut back by 8 bases and J by 0 bases. The CDR3 region has the DNA TGTGCCAGCCCAAGGTGGGGTGGGGACAGGATTGGGGCAACTAATGAAAAACTGTTTTTT. Amino acid sequence: CASPRWGGDRIGATNEKLFF.

This chain uses TRBV6-6 with TRBJ1-6; D is perhaps TRBD1 (6 bases). The CDR3 runs to 13 residues. Deletions cut 0 bases from V and 9 bases from J, with 6 bases between. CDR1 MNHNY and CDR2 SVGAGI come from the germline V gene (reference sequence). CDR3 bases: TGTGCCAGCAGTTACTCGGACAGTTCACCCCTCCACTTT. Residues: CASSYSDSSPLHF.

The chain joins TRBV5-1 to TRBJ2-4; D may be TRBD2 (5 bases). The CDR3 runs 16 residues. V lost 0 bases to trimming and J lost 4 bases, with 14 bases between them. Germline V gene sequence: CDR1 SGHRS, CDR2 YFSETQ. CDR3 amino acids: CASSLVSAGPKNIQYF. The CDR3 coding sequence is TGCGCCAGCAGCTTGGTGTCCGCGGGCCCGAAAAACATTCAGTACTTC. The whole variable domain, remainder taken from reference TRBV5-1 and TRBJ2-4, is KAGVTQTPRYLIKTRGQQVTLSCSPISGHRSVSWYQQTPGQGLQFLFEYFSETQRNKGNFPGRFSGRQFSNSRSEMNVSTLELGDSALYLCASSLVSAGPKNIQYFGAGTRLSVL.